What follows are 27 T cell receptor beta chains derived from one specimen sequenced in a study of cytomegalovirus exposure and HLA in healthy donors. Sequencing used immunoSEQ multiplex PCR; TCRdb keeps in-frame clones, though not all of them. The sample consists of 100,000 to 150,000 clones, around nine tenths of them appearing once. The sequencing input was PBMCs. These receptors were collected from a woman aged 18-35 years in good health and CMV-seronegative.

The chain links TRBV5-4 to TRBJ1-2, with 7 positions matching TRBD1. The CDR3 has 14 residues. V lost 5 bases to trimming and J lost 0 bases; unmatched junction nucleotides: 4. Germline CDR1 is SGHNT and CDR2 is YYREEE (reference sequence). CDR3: CASRGTETNYGYTF. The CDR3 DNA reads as TGTGCCAGCAGGGGGACAGAGACTAACTATGGCTACACCTTC.

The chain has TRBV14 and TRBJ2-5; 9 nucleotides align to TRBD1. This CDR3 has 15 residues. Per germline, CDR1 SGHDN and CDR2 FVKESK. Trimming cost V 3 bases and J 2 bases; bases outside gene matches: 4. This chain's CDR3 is CASSQLGQGQETQYF. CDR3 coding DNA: TGTGCCAGCAGCCAGCTGGGACAGGGTCAAGAGACCCAGTACTTC.

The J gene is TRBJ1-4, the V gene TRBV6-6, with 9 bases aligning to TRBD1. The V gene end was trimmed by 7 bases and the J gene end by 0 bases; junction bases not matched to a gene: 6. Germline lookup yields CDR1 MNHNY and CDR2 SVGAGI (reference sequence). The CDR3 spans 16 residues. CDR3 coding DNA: TGTGCCAGCATGGACAGGGGTACTGCAACTAATGAAAAACTGTTTTTT. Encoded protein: CASMDRGTATNEKLFF.

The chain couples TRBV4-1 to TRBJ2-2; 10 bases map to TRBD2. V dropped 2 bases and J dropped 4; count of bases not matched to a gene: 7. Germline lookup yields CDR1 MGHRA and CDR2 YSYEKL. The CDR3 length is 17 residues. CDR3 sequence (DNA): TGCGCCAGCAGCCAATCTACGACTAGCGGGCCCACCGGGGAGCTGTTTTTT. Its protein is CASSQSTTSGPTGELFF.

Here the CDR3 DNA reads TGTGCCAGCAGCTTGGTTGGGTTTGAGGATGAGCAGTTCTTC. Translated: CASSLVGFEDEQFF. The chain combines TRBV7-3 with TRBJ2-1; D remains ambiguous. The CDR3 runs to 14 residues. Between the trimmed V and J ends, which lost 3 bases and 8 bases, there was a span of 14 bases. The V gene's germline CDR1 is SGHTA and CDR2 FQGTGA.

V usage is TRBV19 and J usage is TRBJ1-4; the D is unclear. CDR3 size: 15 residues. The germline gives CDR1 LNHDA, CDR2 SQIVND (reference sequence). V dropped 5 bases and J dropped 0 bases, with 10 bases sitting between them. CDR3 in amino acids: CASSSGIATNEKLFF. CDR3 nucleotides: TGTGCCAGTAGTTCCGGTATTGCAACTAATGAAAAACTGTTTTTT.

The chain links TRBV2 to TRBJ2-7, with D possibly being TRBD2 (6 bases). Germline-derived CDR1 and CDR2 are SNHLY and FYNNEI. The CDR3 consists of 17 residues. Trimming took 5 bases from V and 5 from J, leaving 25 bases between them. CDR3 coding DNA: TGTGCCAGCAGTTACGGCAGGGATTTTTCGAGGGAGGACGAGCAGTACTTC. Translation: CASSYGRDFSREDEQYF. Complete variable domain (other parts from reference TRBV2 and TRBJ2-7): EPEVTQTPSHQVTQMGQEVILRCVPISNHLYFYWYRQILGQKVEFLVSFYNNEISEKSEIFDDQFSVERPDGSNFTLKIRSTKLEDSAMYFCASSYGRDFSREDEQYFGPGTRLTVT.

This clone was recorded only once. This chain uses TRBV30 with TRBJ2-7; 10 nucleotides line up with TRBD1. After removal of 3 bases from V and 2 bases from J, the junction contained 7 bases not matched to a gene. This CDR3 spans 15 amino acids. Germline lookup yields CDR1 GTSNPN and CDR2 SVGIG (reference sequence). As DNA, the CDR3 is TGTGCCTGGAGCGCTGGGACAGGGGCGGCCTACGAGCAGTACTTC. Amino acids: CAWSAGTGAAYEQYF.

Here the CDR3 DNA reads TGTGCCAGCAGCTTAGGGGGTGCGGGTCAGCCCCAGCATTTT. Translating gives CASSLGGAGQPQHF. The genes are TRBV7-9 and TRBJ1-5; D gene unclear. Trimming took 1 base from V and 6 from J, leaving 10 bases between them. Germline loops: CDR1 SEHNR, CDR2 FQNEAQ (reference sequence). This CDR3 comprises 14 residues.

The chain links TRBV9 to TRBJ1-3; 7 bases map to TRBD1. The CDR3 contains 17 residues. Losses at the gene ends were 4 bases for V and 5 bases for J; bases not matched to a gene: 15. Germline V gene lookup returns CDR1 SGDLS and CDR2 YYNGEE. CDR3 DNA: TGTGCCAGCAGCACAGACCTCACAGGGGTCGGACGAAACACCATATATTTT. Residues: CASSTDLTGVGRNTIYF.

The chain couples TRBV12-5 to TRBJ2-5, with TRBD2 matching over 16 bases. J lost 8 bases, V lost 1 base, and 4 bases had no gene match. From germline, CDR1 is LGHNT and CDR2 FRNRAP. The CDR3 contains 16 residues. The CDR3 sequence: CASGLGGLAGGETQYF. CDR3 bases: TGTGCTAGTGGTTTGGGGGGACTAGCGGGAGGGGAAACCCAGTACTTC. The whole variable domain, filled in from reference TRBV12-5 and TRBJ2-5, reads DARVTQTPRHKVTEMGQEVTMRCQPILGHNTVFWYRQTMMQGLELLAYFRNRAPLDDSGMPKDRFSAEMPDATLATLKIQPSEPRDSAVYFCASGLGGLAGGETQYFGPGTRLLVL.

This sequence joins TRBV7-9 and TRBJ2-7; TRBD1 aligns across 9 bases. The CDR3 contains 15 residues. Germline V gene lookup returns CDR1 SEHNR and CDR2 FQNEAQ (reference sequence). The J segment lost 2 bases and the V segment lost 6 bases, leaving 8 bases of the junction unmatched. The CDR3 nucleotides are TGTGCCAGCAGACCGGGACAGGGTCGTACCTACGAGCAGTACTTC. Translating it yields CASRPGQGRTYEQYF.

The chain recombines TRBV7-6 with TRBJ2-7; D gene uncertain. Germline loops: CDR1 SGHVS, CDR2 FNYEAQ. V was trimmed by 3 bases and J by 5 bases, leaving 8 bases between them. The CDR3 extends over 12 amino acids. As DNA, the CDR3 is TGTGCCAGCAGCTTCGGTCAGGACGAGCAGTACTTC. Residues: CASSFGQDEQYF.

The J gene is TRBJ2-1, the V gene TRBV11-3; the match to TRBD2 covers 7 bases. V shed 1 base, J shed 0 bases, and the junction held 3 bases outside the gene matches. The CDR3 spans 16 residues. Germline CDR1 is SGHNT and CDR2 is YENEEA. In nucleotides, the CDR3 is TGTGCCAGCAGCTTAGCGGGGGGAAGCTCCTACAATGAGCAGTTCTTC. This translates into CASSLAGGSSYNEQFF.

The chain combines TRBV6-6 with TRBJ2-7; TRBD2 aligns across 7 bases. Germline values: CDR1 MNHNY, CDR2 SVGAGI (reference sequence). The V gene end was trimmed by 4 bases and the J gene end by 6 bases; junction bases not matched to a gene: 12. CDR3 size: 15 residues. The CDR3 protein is CASSSRETSSIEQYF. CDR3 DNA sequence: TGTGCCAGCAGTTCCCGAGAGACTAGCTCGATCGAGCAGTACTTC.

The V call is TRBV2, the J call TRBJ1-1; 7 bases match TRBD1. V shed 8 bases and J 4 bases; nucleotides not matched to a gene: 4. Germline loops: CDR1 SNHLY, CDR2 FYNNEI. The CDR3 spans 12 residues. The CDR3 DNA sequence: TGTGCCAGCCAGGGGGAGGTCACTGAAGCTTTCTTT. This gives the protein CASQGEVTEAFF.

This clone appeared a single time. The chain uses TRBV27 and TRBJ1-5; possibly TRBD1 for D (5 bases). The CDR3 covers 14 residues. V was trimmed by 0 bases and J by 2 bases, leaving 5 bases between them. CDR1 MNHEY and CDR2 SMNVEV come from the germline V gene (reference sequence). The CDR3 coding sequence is TGTGCCAGCAGTTTATCAGGGGGCAATCAGCCCCAGCATTTT. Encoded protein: CASSLSGGNQPQHF.

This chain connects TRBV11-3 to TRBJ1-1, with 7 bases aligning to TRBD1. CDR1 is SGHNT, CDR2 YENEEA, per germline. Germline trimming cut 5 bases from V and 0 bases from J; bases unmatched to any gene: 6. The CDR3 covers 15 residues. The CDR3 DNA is TGTGCCAGCAGCAGAAAGGGACAGATGAACACTGAAGCTTTCTTT. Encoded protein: CASSRKGQMNTEAFF.

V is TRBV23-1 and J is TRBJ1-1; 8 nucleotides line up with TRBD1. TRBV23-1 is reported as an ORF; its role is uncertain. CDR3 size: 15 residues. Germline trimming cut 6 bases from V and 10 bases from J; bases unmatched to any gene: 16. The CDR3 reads CASSPGQGAPRRAFF. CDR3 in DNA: TGCGCCAGCAGCCCGGGGCAGGGGGCCCCCAGGCGAGCTTTCTTT.

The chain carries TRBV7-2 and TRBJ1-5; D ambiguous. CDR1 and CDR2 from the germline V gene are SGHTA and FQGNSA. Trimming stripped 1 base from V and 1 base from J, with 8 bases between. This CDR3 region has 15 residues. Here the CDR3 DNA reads TGTGCCAGCAGCTTAGTTCCAGGAAGCAATCAGCCCCAGCATTTT. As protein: CASSLVPGSNQPQHF. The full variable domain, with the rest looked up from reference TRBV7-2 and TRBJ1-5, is GAGVSQSPSNKVTEKGKDVELRCDPISGHTALYWYRQSLGQGLEFLIYFQGNSAPDKSGLPSDRFSAERTGGSVSTLTIQRTQQEDSAVYLCASSLVPGSNQPQHFGDGTRLSIL.

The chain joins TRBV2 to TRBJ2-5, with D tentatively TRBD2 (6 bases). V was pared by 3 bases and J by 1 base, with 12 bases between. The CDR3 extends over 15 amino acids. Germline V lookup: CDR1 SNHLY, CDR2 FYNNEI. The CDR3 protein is CASSEENSGQETQYF. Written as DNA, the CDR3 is TGTGCCAGCAGTGAGGAGAATAGCGGCCAAGAGACCCAGTACTTC.

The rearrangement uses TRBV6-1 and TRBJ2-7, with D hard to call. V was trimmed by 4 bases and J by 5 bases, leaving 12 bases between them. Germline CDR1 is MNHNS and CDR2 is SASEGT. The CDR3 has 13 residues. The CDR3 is CASSVSGIHEQYF. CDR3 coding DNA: TGTGCCAGCAGTGTTTCGGGTATTCACGAGCAGTACTTC.

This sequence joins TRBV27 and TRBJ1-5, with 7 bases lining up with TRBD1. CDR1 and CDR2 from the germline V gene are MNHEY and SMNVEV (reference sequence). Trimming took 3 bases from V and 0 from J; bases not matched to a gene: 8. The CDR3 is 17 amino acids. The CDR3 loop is CASSFRQGINSNQPQHF. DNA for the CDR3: TGTGCCAGCAGTTTCCGACAGGGAATAAATAGCAATCAGCCCCAGCATTTT.

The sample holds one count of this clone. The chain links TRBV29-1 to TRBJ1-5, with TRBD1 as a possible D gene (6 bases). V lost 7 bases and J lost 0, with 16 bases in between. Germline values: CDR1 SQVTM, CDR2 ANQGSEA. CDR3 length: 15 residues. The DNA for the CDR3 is TGCAGCGCCGTGCCCGGACAGCATAGCAATCAGCCCCAGCATTTT. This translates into CSAVPGQHSNQPQHF.

The CDR3 reads CASSPGTSGSGANVLTF. Here the CDR3 DNA reads TGTGCCAGCAGTCCCGGGACTAGCGGCTCTGGGGCCAACGTCCTGACTTTC. The genes are TRBV7-6 and TRBJ2-6, with 11 nucleotides matching TRBD2. The CDR3 has 17 amino acids. V trimming: 6 bases; J trimming: 0 bases; junction bases outside the gene matches: 4. Germline CDR1 reads SGHVS; CDR2 reads FNYEAQ.

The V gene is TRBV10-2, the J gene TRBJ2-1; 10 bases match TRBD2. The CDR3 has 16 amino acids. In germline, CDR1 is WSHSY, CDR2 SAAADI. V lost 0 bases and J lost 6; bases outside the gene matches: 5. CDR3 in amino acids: CASSESRSSGGNEQFF. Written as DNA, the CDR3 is TGCGCCAGCAGTGAGTCGAGGTCTAGCGGGGGCAATGAGCAGTTCTTC.

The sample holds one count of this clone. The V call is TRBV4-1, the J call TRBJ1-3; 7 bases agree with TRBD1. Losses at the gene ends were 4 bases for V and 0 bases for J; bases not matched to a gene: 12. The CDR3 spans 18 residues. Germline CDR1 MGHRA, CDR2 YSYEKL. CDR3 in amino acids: CASSPSGTAFLSGNTIYF. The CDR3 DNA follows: TGCGCCAGCAGCCCCTCCGGGACAGCATTCCTCTCTGGAAACACCATATATTTT.